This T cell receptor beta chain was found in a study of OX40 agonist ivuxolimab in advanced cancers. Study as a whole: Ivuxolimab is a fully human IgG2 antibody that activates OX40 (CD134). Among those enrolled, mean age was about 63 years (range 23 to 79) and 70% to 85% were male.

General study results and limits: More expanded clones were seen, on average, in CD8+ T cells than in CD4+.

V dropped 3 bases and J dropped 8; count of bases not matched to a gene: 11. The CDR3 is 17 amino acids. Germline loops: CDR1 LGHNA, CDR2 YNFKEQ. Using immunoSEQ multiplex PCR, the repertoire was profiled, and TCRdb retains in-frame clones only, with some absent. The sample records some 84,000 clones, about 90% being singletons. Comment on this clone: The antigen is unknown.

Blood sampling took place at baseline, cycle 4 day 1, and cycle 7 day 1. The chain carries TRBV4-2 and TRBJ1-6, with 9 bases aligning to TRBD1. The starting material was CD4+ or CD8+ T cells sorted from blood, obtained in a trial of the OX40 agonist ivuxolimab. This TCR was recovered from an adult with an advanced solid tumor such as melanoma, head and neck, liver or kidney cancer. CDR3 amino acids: CASSHPTTGGGDSPLHF. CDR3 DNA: TGTGCCAGCAGCCATCCTACGACAGGGGGTGGGGATTCACCCCTCCACTTT.